The 31 T cell receptor beta chains in this list originate from one sample, sequenced in a study of blood T cell repertoires in COVID-19 (dated by TCRdb to about 2020). Library construction relied on the immunoSEQ multiplex PCR assay. TCRdb took this table from immuneACCESS and kept in-frame rearrangements with V and J called. Such tables lack part of the clones; where checked against another copy, unresolved V genes explain under half of the gap, and the rest is unexplained. The sample table holds roughly 110,000 clones, of which roughly 90% were seen once. The leading ten clones occupy roughly 8.9% of the sample. Sequences were obtained from peripheral blood. The receptor source for this set is a woman in her 70s who had recovered from COVID-19.

The CDR3 sequence: CASSYSSSSYNEQFF. CDR3 DNA: TGTGCCAGCAGTTACTCCTCGAGCTCCTACAATGAGCAGTTCTTC. This chain joins TRBV6-5 and TRBJ2-1, with D hard to call. Germline V lookup: CDR1 MNHEY, CDR2 SVGAGI. V was clipped by 0 bases and J by 0 bases, with 6 bases between them. The CDR3 loop spans 15 amino acids.

This clone was detected once. The rearrangement joins TRBV7-3 to TRBJ2-5, with unresolved D. V was pared by 5 bases and J by 0 bases, with 7 bases between. CDR3 size: 13 residues. Germline V CDR1 and CDR2: SGHTA, FQGTGA. The CDR3 reads CASSQSYQETQYF. The CDR3 bases are TGTGCCAGCAGCCAAAGCTACCAAGAGACCCAGTACTTC.

The chain has TRBV10-1 and TRBJ2-7, with D uncertain. CDR1 and CDR2 (germline): WNHNN, SYGVQD (reference sequence). The CDR3 sequence is 12 residues long. Trimming pared 0 bases from V and 6 bases from J, leaving 6 bases between. The CDR3 region is CASSESAGEQYF. Written as DNA, the CDR3 is TGCGCCAGCAGTGAGTCTGCCGGCGAGCAGTACTTC.

The chain uses TRBV6-4 and TRBJ2-7; TRBD2 matches at 12 bases. V was pared by 5 bases and J by 4 bases, with 3 bases of the junction left unmatched. Germline CDR1 reads MRHNA; CDR2 reads SNTAGT. This CDR3 spans 14 amino acids. This chain's CDR3 is CASSLGLAGYEQYF. DNA for the CDR3: TGTGCCAGCAGTCTGGGACTAGCGGGTTACGAGCAGTACTTC.

The genes are TRBV6-5 and TRBJ2-5; D gene unclear. CDR1 and CDR2 from the germline V gene are MNHEY and SVGAGI. Trimming stripped 10 bases from V and 5 bases from J, with 11 bases between. This CDR3 has 11 amino acids. CDR3 protein: CATSLGETQYF. The DNA of the CDR3 is TGTGCCACCAGCCTCGGGGAGACCCAGTACTTC.

The gene calls are TRBV10-3 and TRBJ1-6; tentative D call: TRBD1 (5 bases). V lost 4 bases and J lost 8, with 12 bases in between. This CDR3 has 14 residues. Germline assignment: CDR1 ENHRY and CDR2 SYGVKD. CDR3 amino acids: CAISGTGRDSPLHF. The CDR3 nucleotides read TGTGCCATCAGTGGAACAGGCAGGGATTCACCCCTCCACTTT.

This rearrangement joins TRBV7-2 to TRBJ1-2, with D unresolved. V was trimmed by 7 bases and J by 4 bases, leaving 13 bases between them. Looked up from germline, CDR1 is SGHTA and CDR2 is FQGNSA. CDR3 length: 13 amino acids. DNA for the CDR3: TGTGCCAGCACCCCCTCGGGGAGCTATGGCTACACCTTC. The encoded protein is CASTPSGSYGYTF.

This clone was counted a few times. CDR3 loop: CASSLPGGDEQFF. Written as DNA, the CDR3 is TGTGCCAGCAGTTTGCCCGGGGGTGATGAGCAGTTCTTC. This chain links TRBV6-5 with TRBJ2-1; perhaps TRBD2 as D (6 bases). Germline-derived CDR1 and CDR2 are MNHEY and SVGAGI. The CDR3 runs to 13 residues. V was clipped by 4 bases and J by 8 bases, with 12 bases between them.

This chain uses TRBV28 with TRBJ1-2, with a possible D match to TRBD1 (5 bases). Germline V CDR1 and CDR2: MDHEN, SYDVKM. The V gene lost 10 bases and the J gene lost 8 bases, with 14 bases spanning the gap. This CDR3 is 11 amino acids long. The CDR3 DNA reads TGTGCCACCGTGGGGCCTGGGGGCTACACCTTC. It translates to CATVGPGGYTF.

The V and J genes are TRBV19 and TRBJ2-5; 8 nucleotides line up with TRBD2. The CDR3 has 14 residues. Trimming cost V 4 bases and J 5 bases; bases outside gene matches: 6. The germline gives CDR1 LNHDA, CDR2 SQIVND (reference sequence). The DNA of the CDR3 is TGTGCCAGTAGTACCGGGGGGGGTAGGGAGACCCAGTACTTC. It yields the protein CASSTGGGRETQYF.

This sequence joins TRBV7-6 and TRBJ2-2; D perhaps matches TRBD2 (6 bases). V shed 5 bases and J shed 6 bases, with 16 bases lying between them. Germline CDR1 reads SGHVS; CDR2 reads FNYEAQ. The CDR3 spans 15 residues. DNA for the CDR3: TGTGCCAGCAGCCCCCGTAGGAGGGGTCCCGGGGAGCTGTTTTTT. This encodes CASSPRRRGPGELFF.

V gene TRBV6-5 combines with J gene TRBJ2-2, with a weak D call TRBD1 (5 bases). The CDR3 spans 14 residues. Germline CDR1 reads MNHEY; CDR2 reads SVGAGI. Trimming took 6 bases from V and 7 from J, leaving 15 bases between them. The CDR3 reads CASRLQWGSGELFF. DNA of the CDR3: TGTGCCAGCAGGCTCCAGTGGGGCAGCGGGGAGCTGTTTTTT.

The V call is TRBV4-3, the J call TRBJ2-3, with 9 bases that match TRBD1. The length of the CDR3 is 19 residues. From germline, CDR1 is LGHNA and CDR2 YSLEER. After removal of 0 bases from V and 2 bases from J, the junction contained 12 bases not matched to a gene. The CDR3 DNA follows: TGCGCCAGCAGCCAAGATCCCGCTGGGACAGGGCTTGTCACAGATACGCAGTATTTT. Protein sequence: CASSQDPAGTGLVTDTQYF.

The chain couples TRBV30 to TRBJ1-2; TRBD1 aligns across 8 bases. Germline V gene lookup returns CDR1 GTSNPN and CDR2 SVGIG (reference sequence). Trimming cost V 6 bases and J 9 bases; bases outside gene matches: 3. The CDR3 is 10 residues long. This chain's CDR3 is CACRQGSYTF. Here the CDR3 DNA reads TGTGCCTGCCGACAGGGGAGCTACACCTTC. Drawing the rest from reference TRBV30 and TRBJ1-2, the complete variable domain is SQTIHQWPATLVQPVGSPLSLECTVEGTSNPNLYWYRQAAGRGLQLLFYSVGIGQISSEVPQNLSASRPQDRQFILSSKKLLLSDSGFYLCACRQGSYTFGSGTRLTVV.

The chain recombines TRBV28 with TRBJ1-2, with TRBD1 matching over 7 bases. The J segment lost 4 bases and the V segment lost 7 bases, leaving 9 bases of the junction unmatched. Germline values: CDR1 MDHEN, CDR2 SYDVKM. CDR3 size: 14 residues. The CDR3 region has the DNA TGTGCCAGCACCCTGACAGGGCTCGGCTATGGCTACACCTTC. It codes for CASTLTGLGYGYTF.

The rearrangement joins TRBV29-1 to TRBJ2-7; tentative D call: TRBD2 (6 bases). The V and J ends lost 2 bases and 2 bases respectively, with 16 bases between them. Germline lookup yields CDR1 SQVTM and CDR2 ANQGSEA. The CDR3 totals 15 residues. In nucleotides, the CDR3 is TGCAGCGTTGAAACCCCGGACGGGGGAACCTACGAGCAGTACTTC. Encoded protein: CSVETPDGGTYEQYF.

This chain links TRBV2 with TRBJ1-2, with D unresolved. CDR3 length: 11 amino acids. CDR1 is SNHLY and CDR2 is FYNNEI in the germline V gene. V was pared by 6 bases and J by 3 bases, with 5 bases between. The CDR3 sequence: CASRTHYGYTF. The CDR3 nucleotides read TGTGCCAGCAGAACTCACTATGGCTACACCTTC.

The rearrangement joins TRBV3-1 (or the pseudogene TRBV3-2) to TRBJ2-4; TRBD1 might be the D (6 bases). V gave up 5 bases and J gave up 0 bases, with 17 bases separating them. From germline, CDR1 is LGHDT and CDR2 YNNKEL (reference sequence). This CDR3 comprises 17 residues. The CDR3 loop reads CASSSWGTKLAKNIQYF. The CDR3 region has the DNA TGTGCCAGCAGCTCCTGGGGGACAAAGCTAGCCAAAAACATTCAGTACTTC.

The rearrangement joins TRBV5-8 to TRBJ1-6; TRBD1 is a possible D gene (6 bases). Germline CDR1 and CDR2: SGHTS and YDEGEE. Trimming stripped 1 base from V and 6 bases from J, with 8 bases between. The CDR3 covers 14 residues. The CDR3 here is CASSLRTVNSPLHF. The CDR3 DNA reads as TGTGCCAGCAGCTTGCGGACAGTTAATTCACCCCTCCACTTT.

The chain employs TRBV9 and TRBJ2-7, with D possibly matching TRBD2 (6 bases). Deletions cut 1 base from V and 0 bases from J, with 11 bases between. Germline CDR1 reads SGDLS; CDR2 reads YYNGEE. This CDR3 contains 15 residues. This CDR3 is CASSVSGGNSYEQYF. CDR3 coding DNA: TGTGCCAGCAGCGTAAGTGGCGGGAACTCCTACGAGCAGTACTTC.

The V gene is TRBV7-2, the J gene TRBJ2-1; D is perhaps TRBD2 (6 bases). Trimming took 1 base from V and 6 from J, leaving 10 bases between them. The CDR3 is 14 residues long. Germline V CDR1 and CDR2: SGHTA, FQGNSA. The CDR3 sequence is CASSLETSPNEQFF. CDR3 DNA sequence: TGTGCCAGCAGCTTAGAGACTAGTCCCAATGAGCAGTTCTTC.

The chain links TRBV7-2 to TRBJ2-7; 10 nucleotides match TRBD2. The CDR3 length is 15 residues. Per the germline V gene, CDR1 is SGHTA and CDR2 is FQGNSA. Trimming at V came to 4 bases and at J to 9 bases, leaving 12 bases not matched to a gene. CDR3 nucleotide sequence: TGTGCCAGCAGCTCTCAGCGGGAGGGTTTACGAGGGCAGTACTTC. This encodes CASSSQREGLRGQYF.

This chain connects TRBV18 to TRBJ2-1; 7 bases match TRBD1. V was pared by 2 bases and J by 7 bases, with 5 bases of the junction left unmatched. The CDR3 runs 14 residues. Germline-derived CDR1 and CDR2 are KGHSH and LQKENI. CDR3 loop: CASSPITGANEQFF. DNA of the CDR3: TGTGCCAGCTCACCAATCACAGGGGCTAATGAGCAGTTCTTC.

This clone was counted once. The chain combines TRBV18 with TRBJ2-2, with unresolved D. The CDR3 extends over 14 amino acids. V dropped 2 bases and J dropped 5 bases, with 9 bases sitting between them. Per germline, CDR1 KGHSH and CDR2 LQKENI. The CDR3 nucleotides read TGTGCCAGCTCACCATGGGCTCGAACCGGGGAGCTGTTTTTT. Amino acid sequence: CASSPWARTGELFF.

In this sample, this clone turned up once. The chain carries TRBV19 and TRBJ2-5; no firm D call. CDR3 length: 15 residues. The germline gives CDR1 LNHDA, CDR2 SQIVND (reference sequence). Trimming removed 3 bases from V and 0 bases from J, with 11 bases in between. The chain's CDR3 is CASSMWPAYQETQYF. CDR3 sequence (DNA): TGTGCCAGTAGTATGTGGCCAGCGTACCAAGAGACCCAGTACTTC.

The chain joins TRBV9 to TRBJ2-3; tentatively, D is TRBD1 (5 bases). Trimming cost V 4 bases and J 5 bases, with 8 bases left between them. Germline V CDR1 and CDR2: SGDLS, YYNGEE. This CDR3 spans 12 amino acids. CDR3 amino acids: CASSPQGDTQYF. The CDR3 bases are TGTGCCAGCAGCCCCCAGGGAGATACGCAGTATTTT.

This sequence joins TRBV3-1 (or the pseudogene TRBV3-2) and TRBJ1-6; D remains unclear. The CDR3 has 17 amino acids. Per germline, CDR1 LGHDT and CDR2 YNNKEL (reference sequence). Trimming stripped 1 base from V and 0 bases from J, with 10 bases between. The CDR3 DNA reads TGTGCCAGCAGCCAAGTTGGGCAGAGCTCCTATAATTCACCCCTCCACTTT. As protein: CASSQVGQSSYNSPLHF.

This clone was seen only a few times. The chain employs TRBV27 and TRBJ2-2; 9 nucleotides agree with TRBD2. From germline, CDR1 is MNHEY and CDR2 SMNVEV (reference sequence). CDR3 size: 15 residues. Unmatched junction bases numbered 7, after V lost 7 bases and J lost 4 bases. The CDR3 sequence is CASTGTSLGTGELFF. CDR3 DNA: TGTGCCAGCACTGGGACTAGCTTGGGCACCGGGGAGCTGTTTTTT.

This clone was picked up one time. This chain links TRBV6-6 with TRBJ2-5; a weak D match, TRBD2 (6 bases). Looked up from germline, CDR1 is MNHNY and CDR2 is SVGAGI (reference sequence). Trimming took off 0 bases at V and 3 bases at J, with 8 bases between the two ends. CDR3 length: 14 residues. The CDR3 coding sequence is TGTGCCAGCAGTTACTCGACGGGGGAAGAGACCCAGTACTTC. It is translated as CASSYSTGEETQYF.

This clone appeared once. V and J are TRBV15 and TRBJ1-5; D is uncertain. CDR1 and CDR2 (germline): LNHNV, YYDKDF (reference sequence). Trimming took 5 bases from V and 2 from J, leaving 13 bases between them. This CDR3 contains 15 residues. The CDR3 DNA sequence: TGTGCCACCAGCCGTGGGCAGATGGGCAATCAGCCCCAGCATTTT. As protein: CATSRGQMGNQPQHF.

This clone was counted a few times. The rearrangement joins TRBV7-2 to TRBJ1-1, with TRBD1 matching over 7 bases. The germline V gene encodes CDR1 SGHTA and CDR2 FQGNSA. This CDR3 comprises 13 residues. J was trimmed by 7 bases and V by 5 bases; bases with no gene match: 7. The CDR3 sequence is CASSIGQAYEAFF. The DNA of the CDR3 is TGTGCCAGCAGCATCGGACAGGCTTATGAAGCTTTCTTT.